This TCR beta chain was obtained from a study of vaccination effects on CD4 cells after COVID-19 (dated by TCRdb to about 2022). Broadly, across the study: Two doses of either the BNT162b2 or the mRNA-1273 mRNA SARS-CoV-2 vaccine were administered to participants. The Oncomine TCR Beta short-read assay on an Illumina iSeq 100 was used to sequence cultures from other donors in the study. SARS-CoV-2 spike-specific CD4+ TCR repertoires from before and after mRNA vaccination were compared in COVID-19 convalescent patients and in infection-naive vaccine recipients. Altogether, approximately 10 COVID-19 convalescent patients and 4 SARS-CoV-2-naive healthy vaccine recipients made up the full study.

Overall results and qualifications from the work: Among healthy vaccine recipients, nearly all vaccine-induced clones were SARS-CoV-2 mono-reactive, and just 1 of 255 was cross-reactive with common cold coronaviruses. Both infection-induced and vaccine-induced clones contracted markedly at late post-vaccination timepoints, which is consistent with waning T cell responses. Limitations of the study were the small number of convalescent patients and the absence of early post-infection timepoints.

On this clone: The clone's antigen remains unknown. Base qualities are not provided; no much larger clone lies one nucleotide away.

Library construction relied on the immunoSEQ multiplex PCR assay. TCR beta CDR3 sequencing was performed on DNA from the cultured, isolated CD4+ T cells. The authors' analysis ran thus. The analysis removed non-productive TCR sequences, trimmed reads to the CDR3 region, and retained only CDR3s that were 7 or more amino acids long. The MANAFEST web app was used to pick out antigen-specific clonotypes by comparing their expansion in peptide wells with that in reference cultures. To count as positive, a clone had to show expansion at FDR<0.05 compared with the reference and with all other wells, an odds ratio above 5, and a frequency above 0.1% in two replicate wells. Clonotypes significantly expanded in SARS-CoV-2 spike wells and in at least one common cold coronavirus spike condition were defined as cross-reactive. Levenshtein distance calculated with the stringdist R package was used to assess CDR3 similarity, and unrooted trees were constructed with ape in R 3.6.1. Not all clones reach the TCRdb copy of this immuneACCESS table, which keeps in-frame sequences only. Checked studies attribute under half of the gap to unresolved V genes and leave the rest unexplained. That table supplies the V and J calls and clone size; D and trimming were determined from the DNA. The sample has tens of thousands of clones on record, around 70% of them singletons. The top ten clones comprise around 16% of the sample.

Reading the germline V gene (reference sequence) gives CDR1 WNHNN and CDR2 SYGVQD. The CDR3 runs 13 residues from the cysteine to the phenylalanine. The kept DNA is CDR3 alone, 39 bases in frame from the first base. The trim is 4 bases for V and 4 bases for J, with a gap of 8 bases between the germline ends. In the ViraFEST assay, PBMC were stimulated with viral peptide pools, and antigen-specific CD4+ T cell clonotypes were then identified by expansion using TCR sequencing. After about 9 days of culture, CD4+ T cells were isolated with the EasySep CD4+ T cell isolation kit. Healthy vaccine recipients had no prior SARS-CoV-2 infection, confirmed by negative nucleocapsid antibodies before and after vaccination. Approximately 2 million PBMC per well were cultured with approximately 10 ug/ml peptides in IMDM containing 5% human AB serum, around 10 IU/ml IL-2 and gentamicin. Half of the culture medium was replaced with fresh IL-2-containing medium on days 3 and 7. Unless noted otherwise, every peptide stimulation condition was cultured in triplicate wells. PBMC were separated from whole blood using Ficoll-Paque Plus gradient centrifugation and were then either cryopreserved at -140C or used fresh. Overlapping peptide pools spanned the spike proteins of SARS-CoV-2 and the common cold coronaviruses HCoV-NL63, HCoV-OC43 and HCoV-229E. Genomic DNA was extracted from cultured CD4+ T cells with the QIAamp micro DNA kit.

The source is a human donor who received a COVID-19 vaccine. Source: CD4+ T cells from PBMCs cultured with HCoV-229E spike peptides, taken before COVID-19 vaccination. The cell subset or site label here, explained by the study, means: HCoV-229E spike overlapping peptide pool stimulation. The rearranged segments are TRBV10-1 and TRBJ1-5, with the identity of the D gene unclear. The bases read TGCGCCAGCAGTGTCGGGCTAAATCAGCCCCAGCATTTT. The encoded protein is CASSVGLNQPQHF.